A single sample gave rise to the 9 T cell receptor beta chains below, sequenced in a study of blood T cell repertoires in COVID-19. Only in-frame clones appear in the TCRdb table, and some are missing; sequencing was by immunoSEQ multiplex PCR. The table lists 250,000 to 400,000 clones, roughly nine tenths of them singletons. Sequencing used peripheral blood. Every receptor here comes from a woman aged 30 to 39 with COVID-19, enrolled during active disease.

The chain is built from TRBV10-2 and TRBJ1-2; 7 bases are a match to TRBD1. CDR1 and CDR2 (germline): WSHSY, SAAADI. The CDR3 is 14 amino acids. V dropped 6 bases and J dropped 6; count of bases not matched to a gene: 10. This CDR3 reads CASRQKQGLDGYTF. CDR3 in DNA: TGCGCCAGCAGGCAAAAACAGGGGTTGGATGGCTACACCTTC.

The gene calls are TRBV5-1 and TRBJ2-7; 7 nucleotides agree with TRBD1. In germline, CDR1 is SGHRS, CDR2 YFSETQ. The CDR3 extends over 14 amino acids. Trimming at V came to 5 bases and at J to 4 bases, leaving 9 bases not matched to a gene. The CDR3 reads CASRSEKGAYEQYF. The CDR3 DNA sequence: TGCGCCAGCAGATCAGAAAAGGGGGCGTACGAGCAGTACTTC.

This clone was observed once. The V gene is TRBV30, the J gene TRBJ1-2, with 12 bases aligning to TRBD1. This CDR3 is 12 amino acids long. The V gene's germline CDR1 is GTSNPN and CDR2 SVGIG (reference sequence). Written as DNA, the CDR3 is TGTGGTTTGGGACAGGGGGCCTATGGCTACACCTTC. This gives the protein CGLGQGAYGYTF.

V and J are TRBV6-5 and TRBJ2-2; possibly TRBD2 for D (6 bases). The CDR3 loop spans 15 amino acids. Trimming removed 6 bases at V and 0 bases at J, with 11 bases between. Germline assignment: CDR1 MNHEY and CDR2 SVGAGI. The CDR3 loop reads CASRAGLTNTGELFF. The CDR3 coding sequence is TGTGCCAGCAGGGCGGGACTGACGAACACCGGGGAGCTGTTTTTT.

This clone is a singleton in its sample. This chain connects TRBV4-1 to TRBJ1-3, with D unclear. The CDR3 loop spans 15 amino acids. The V gene's germline CDR1 is MGHRA and CDR2 YSYEKL. Trimming shortened V by 0 bases and J by 3 bases, and 9 bases separated the two germline ends. Written as DNA, the CDR3 is TGCGCCAGCAGCCAAGATTTGAGAGTTGGAAACACCATATATTTT. Translation: CASSQDLRVGNTIYF.

The chain links TRBV10-2 to TRBJ2-5; tentative D call: TRBD1 (6 bases). This CDR3 has 13 amino acids. Germline CDR1 is WSHSY and CDR2 is SAAADI. V lost 4 bases, J lost 6 bases, and 12 bases lay in between. The CDR3 nucleotides are TGCGCCAGCAGTGTTGGGGGCTTGAAGACCCAGTACTTC. This gives the protein CASSVGGLKTQYF.

In its sample, this clone was seen once. This chain joins TRBV5-1 and TRBJ2-5; TRBD2 matches at 7 bases. CDR1 SGHRS and CDR2 YFSETQ come from the germline V gene. Trimming took 1 base from V and 5 from J; bases not matched to a gene: 5. The CDR3 has 14 residues. DNA of the CDR3: TGCGCCAGCAGCTTGTTGGGGGGGGACGAGACCCAGTACTTC. This gives the protein CASSLLGGDETQYF.

The rearrangement links TRBV14 to TRBJ2-7; TRBD2 aligns across 14 bases. The CDR3 loop spans 20 amino acids. Germline CDR1 is SGHDN and CDR2 is FVKESK. Unmatched junction bases numbered 16, after V lost 1 base and J lost 5 bases. In nucleotides, the CDR3 is TGTGCCAGCAGCCAAGGAGGTCCGACTAGCGGGAGGGCCATTTCCCACGAGCAGTACTTC. This encodes CASSQGGPTSGRAISHEQYF.

This chain links TRBV7-3 with TRBJ2-3; 11 nucleotides align to TRBD2. Germline V gene sequence: CDR1 SGHTA, CDR2 FQGTGA. With 5 bases clipped from V and 2 bases from J, the junction kept 6 bases outside the gene matches. The CDR3 loop spans 16 amino acids. The CDR3 sequence is CASSAGLAGITDTQYF. The DNA for the CDR3 is TGTGCCAGCAGCGCAGGACTAGCGGGCATCACAGATACGCAGTATTTT. The full variable domain, its missing parts supplied by reference TRBV7-3 and TRBJ2-3, is GAGVSQTPSNKVTEKGKYVELRCDPISGHTALYWYRQSLGQGPEFLIYFQGTGAADDSGLPNDRFFAVRPEGSVSTLKIQRTERGDSAVYLCASSAGLAGITDTQYFGPGTRLTVL.